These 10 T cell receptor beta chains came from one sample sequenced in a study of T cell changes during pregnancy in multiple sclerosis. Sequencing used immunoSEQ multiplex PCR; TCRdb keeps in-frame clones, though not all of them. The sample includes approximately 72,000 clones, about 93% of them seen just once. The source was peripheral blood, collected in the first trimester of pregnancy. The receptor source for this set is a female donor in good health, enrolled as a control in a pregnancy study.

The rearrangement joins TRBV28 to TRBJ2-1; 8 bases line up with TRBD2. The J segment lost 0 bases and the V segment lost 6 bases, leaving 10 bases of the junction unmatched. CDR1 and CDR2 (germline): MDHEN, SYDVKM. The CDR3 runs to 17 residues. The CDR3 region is CASSIRTSLHSYNEQFF. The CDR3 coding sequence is TGTGCCAGCAGCATAAGGACTAGCCTACACTCCTACAATGAGCAGTTCTTC.

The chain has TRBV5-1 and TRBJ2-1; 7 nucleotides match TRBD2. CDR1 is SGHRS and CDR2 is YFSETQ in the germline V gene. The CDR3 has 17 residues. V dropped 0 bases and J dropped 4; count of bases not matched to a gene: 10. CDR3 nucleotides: TGCGCCAGCAGCTTGGCCGTTGGTAGCGGGCCGTACAATGAGCAGTTCTTC. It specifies CASSLAVGSGPYNEQFF.

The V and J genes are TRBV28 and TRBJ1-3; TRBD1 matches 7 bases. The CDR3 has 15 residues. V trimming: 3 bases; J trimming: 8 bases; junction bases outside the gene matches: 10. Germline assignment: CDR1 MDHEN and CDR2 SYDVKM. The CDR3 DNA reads TGTGCCAGCAGTTTGGCGGGACAGTGGAAAGACACCATATATTTT. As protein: CASSLAGQWKDTIYF.

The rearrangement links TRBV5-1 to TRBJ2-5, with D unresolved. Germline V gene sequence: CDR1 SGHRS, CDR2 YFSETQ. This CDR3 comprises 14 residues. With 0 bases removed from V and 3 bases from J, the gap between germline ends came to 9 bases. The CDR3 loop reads CASSLENSEETQYF. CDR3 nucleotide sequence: TGCGCCAGCAGCTTGGAAAACTCCGAAGAGACCCAGTACTTC.

Here the CDR3 reads CASSPPPIAGDYNEQFF. The CDR3 nucleotides are TGTGCCAGCAGCCCGCCCCCCATAGCGGGAGACTACAATGAGCAGTTCTTC. The J gene is TRBJ2-1, the V gene TRBV7-6; 9 positions agree with TRBD2. The V gene's germline CDR1 is SGHVS and CDR2 FNYEAQ. CDR3 length equals 17 residues. V lost 5 bases, J lost 3 bases, and 11 bases stayed unmatched.

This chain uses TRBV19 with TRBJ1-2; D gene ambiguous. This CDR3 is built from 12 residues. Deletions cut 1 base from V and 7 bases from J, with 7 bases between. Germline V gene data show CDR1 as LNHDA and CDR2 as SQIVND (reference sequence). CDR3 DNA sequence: TGTGCCAGTAGTATAGGGGAGACTGGCTACACCTTC. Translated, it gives CASSIGETGYTF.

The CDR3 spells CASSLEGGEDTQYF. CDR3 DNA: TGTGCCAGCAGCTTGGAGGGAGGAGAAGATACGCAGTATTTT. This sequence joins TRBV7-9 and TRBJ2-3; the D gene is possibly TRBD2 (6 bases). V dropped 3 bases and J dropped 5 bases, with 12 bases sitting between them. The CDR3 is 14 residues long. In germline, CDR1 is SEHNR, CDR2 FQNEAQ (reference sequence).

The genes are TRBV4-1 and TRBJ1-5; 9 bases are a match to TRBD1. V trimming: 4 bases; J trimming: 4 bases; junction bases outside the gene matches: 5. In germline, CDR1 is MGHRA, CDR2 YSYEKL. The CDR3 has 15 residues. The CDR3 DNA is TGCGCCAGCAGCCCTTGGACAGGGGAAAATCAGCCCCAGCATTTT. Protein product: CASSPWTGENQPQHF.

Written as DNA, the CDR3 is TGTGCCAGTAGGGGACTAGCGGGAGACTACAATGAGCAGTTCTTC. It yields the protein CASRGLAGDYNEQFF. The genes are TRBV7-9 and TRBJ2-1; 14 positions match TRBD2. Losses at the gene ends were 9 bases for V and 3 bases for J; bases not matched to a gene: 4. CDR3 length equals 15 residues. Germline CDR1 SEHNR, CDR2 FQNEAQ (reference sequence).

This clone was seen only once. This chain's CDR3 is CASSSGDRVQETQYF. Here the CDR3 DNA reads TGTGCCAGCAGCTCTGGGGACAGGGTCCAAGAGACCCAGTACTTC. The V and J genes are TRBV7-9 and TRBJ2-5; 9 bases line up with TRBD1. There are 15 residues in the CDR3. CDR1 and CDR2 (germline): SEHNR, FQNEAQ (reference sequence). With 4 bases clipped from V and 1 base from J, the junction kept 4 bases outside the gene matches.